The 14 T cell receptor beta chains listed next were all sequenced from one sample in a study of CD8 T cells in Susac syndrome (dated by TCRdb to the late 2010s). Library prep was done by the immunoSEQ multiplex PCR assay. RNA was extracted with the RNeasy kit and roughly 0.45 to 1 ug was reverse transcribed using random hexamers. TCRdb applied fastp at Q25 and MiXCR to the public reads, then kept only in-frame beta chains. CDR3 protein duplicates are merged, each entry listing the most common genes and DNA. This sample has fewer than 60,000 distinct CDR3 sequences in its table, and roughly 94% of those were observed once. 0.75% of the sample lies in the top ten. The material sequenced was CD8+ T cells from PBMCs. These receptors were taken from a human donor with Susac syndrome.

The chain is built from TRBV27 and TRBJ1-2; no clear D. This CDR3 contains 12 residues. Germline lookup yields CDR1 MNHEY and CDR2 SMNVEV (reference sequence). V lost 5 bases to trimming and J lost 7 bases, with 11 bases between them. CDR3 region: CASSTPGSGYTF. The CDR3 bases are TGTGCCAGCAGTACCCCGGGGAGTGGCTACACCTTC.

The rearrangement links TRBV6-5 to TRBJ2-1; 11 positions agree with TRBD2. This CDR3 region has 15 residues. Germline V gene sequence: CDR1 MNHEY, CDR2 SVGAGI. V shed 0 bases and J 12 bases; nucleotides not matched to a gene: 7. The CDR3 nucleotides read TGTGCCAGCAGTTACTCGGCTAGCGGGGGGCTGGGGCAGTTCTTC. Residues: CASSYSASGGLGQFF.

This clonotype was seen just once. This CDR3 is CASSLSLGGLETQYF. CDR3 coding DNA: TGTGCCAGCAGCTTAAGTTTGGGGGGCCTTGAGACCCAGTACTTC. The rearrangement uses TRBV7-3 and TRBJ2-5, with D perhaps TRBD1 or TRBD2 (6 bases each). The V gene's germline CDR1 is SGHTA and CDR2 FQGTGA. The CDR3 consists of 15 residues. Between the trimmed V and J ends, which lost 1 base and 5 bases, there was a span of 14 bases.

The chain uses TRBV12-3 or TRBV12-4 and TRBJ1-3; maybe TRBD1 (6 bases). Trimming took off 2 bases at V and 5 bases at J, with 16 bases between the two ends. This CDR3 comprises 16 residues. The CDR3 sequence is CASSLLGGGSRNTIYF. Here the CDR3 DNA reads TGTGCCAGCAGTTTACTTGGGGGCGGGAGTCGAAACACCATATATTTT.

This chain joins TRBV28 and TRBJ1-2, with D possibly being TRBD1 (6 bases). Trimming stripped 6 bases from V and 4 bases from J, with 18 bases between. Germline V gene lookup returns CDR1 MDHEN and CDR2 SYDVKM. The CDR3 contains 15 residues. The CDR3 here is CASSPRGRNSYGYTF. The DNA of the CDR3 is TGTGCCAGCAGCCCCAGGGGCCGAAACAGCTATGGCTACACCTTC.

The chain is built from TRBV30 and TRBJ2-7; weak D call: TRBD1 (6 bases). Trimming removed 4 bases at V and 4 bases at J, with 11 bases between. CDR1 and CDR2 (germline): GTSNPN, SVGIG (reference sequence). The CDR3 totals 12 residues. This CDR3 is CAWTRGYYEQYF. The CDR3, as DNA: TGTGCCTGGACTAGGGGGTATTACGAGCAGTACTTC.

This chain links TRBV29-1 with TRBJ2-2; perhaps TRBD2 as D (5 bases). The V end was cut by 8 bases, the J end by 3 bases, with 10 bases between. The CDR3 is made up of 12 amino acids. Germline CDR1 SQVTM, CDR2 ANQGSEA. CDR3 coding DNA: TGCAGCCTATTGGGAGACACCGGGGAGCTGTTTTTT. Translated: CSLLGDTGELFF.

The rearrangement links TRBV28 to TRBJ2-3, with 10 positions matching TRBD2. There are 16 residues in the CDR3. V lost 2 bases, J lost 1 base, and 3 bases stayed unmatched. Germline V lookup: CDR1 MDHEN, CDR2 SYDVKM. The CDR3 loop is CASSLDTSGGTDTQYF. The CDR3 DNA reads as TGTGCCAGCAGTTTAGATACTAGCGGGGGCACAGATACGCAGTATTTT.

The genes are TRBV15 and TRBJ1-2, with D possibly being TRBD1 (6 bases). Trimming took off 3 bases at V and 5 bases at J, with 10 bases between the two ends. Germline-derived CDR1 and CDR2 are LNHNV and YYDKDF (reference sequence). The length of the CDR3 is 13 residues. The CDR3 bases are TGTGCCACCAGCAGGCGCCAGGGGTATGGCTACACCTTC. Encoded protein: CATSRRQGYGYTF.

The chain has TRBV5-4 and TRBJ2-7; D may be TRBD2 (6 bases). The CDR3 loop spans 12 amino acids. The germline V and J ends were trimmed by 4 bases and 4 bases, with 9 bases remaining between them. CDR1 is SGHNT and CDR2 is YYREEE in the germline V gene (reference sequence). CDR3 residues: CASSGGGYEQYF. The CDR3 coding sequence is TGTGCCAGCAGCGGCGGAGGGTACGAGCAGTACTTC.

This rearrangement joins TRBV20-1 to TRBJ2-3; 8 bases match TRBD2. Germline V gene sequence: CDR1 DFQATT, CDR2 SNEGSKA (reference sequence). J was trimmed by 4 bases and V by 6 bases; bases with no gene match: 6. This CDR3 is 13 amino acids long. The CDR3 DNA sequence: TGCAGTGCCACGGGGGGGCCTCCAGATACGCAGTATTTT. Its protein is CSATGGPPDTQYF.

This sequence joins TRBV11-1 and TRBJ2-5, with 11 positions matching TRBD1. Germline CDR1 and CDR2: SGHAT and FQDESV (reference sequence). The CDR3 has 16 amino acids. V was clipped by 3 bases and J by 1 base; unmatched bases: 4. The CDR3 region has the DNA TGTGCCAGCAGCTTCCTCGGGACAGGGGGCCAAGAGACCCAGTACTTC. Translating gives CASSFLGTGGQETQYF.

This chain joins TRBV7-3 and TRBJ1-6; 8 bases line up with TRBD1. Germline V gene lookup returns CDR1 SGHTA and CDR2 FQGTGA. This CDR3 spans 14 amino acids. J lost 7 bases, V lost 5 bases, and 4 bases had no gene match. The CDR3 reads CASSPQGGNSPLHF. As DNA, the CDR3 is TGTGCCAGCAGCCCACAGGGGGGGAATTCACCCCTCCACTTT.

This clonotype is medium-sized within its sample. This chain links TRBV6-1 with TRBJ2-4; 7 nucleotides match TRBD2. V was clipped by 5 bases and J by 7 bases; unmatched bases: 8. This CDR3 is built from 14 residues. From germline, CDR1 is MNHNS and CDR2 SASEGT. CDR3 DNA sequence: TGTGCCAGCAGTTTCACCGCCGGGGGGAACATTCAGTACTTC. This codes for CASSFTAGGNIQYF.